This record covers a single T cell receptor beta chain. Its cognate antigen is unknown. Trimming left V 2 bases short and J 6 bases short, with 12 bases between. Germline lookup yields CDR1 SGDLS and CDR2 YYNGEE. This CDR3 has 14 residues. This record belongs to a study of T cell clonotyping in hematopoietic cell transplantation. Notes on the study in general: Cells were unsorted, so CD4 and CD8 contributions were not separated. At the given depth, recipient repertoires were over 95% de novo clonotypes. Higher Inverse Simpson Index values in graft donor and pretransplant recipient predicted broader posttransplant TCR diversity. Recipient TCR diversity dropped after transplant; expanded clonotypes rose from day 30 to 180.

TCRdb's copy holds only in-frame clones and misses some; the assay was immunoSEQ multiplex PCR. The sample lists roughly 10,000 clones, 75% to 90% occurring once. The sequence was obtained from a male patient aged 60 to 75 who had an allogeneic stem cell transplant from an unrelated donor, so the T cells may come from the graft donor. Some clones in this sample may be carry-over from other donors' samples. The chain employs TRBV9 and TRBJ2-1, with D perhaps matching TRBD1 or TRBD2 (6 bases each). The specimen comprised PBMCs, sampled 180 days after allogeneic stem cell transplant. The CDR3 loop reads CASSVGGARNEQFF. DNA for the CDR3: TGTGCCAGCAGCGTGGGGGGCGCGCGCAATGAGCAGTTCTTC.